One and the same sample provided the 15 T cell receptor beta chains below, sequenced in a study of graft-versus-host responses after intestinal transplantation. Profiling relied on immunoSEQ multiplex PCR, and the TCRdb table lists in-frame clones only, not all of them. Of approximately 9,600 clones listed, about 77% are singletons. To release intraepithelial and lamina propria lymphocytes, the graft tissue was processed. Sample: ileum tissue, taken roughly 450 days after intestinal transplantation. Every receptor here comes from a human patient who received an intestinal transplant, so some T cells may come from the graft donor.

CDR3 bases: TGTGCCAGCAGCTTACAGGATGAAAAACTGTTTTTT. This encodes CASSLQDEKLFF. The genes are TRBV7-3 and TRBJ1-4; D unclear. This CDR3 comprises 12 residues. The germline gives CDR1 SGHTA, CDR2 FQGTGA. V was trimmed by 2 bases and J by 6 bases, leaving 4 bases between them.

CDR3 coding DNA: TGTGCCAGCTCACCAATCCAAGCAGGGGCCTATGAGGCTTTCTTT. Protein product: CASSPIQAGAYEAFF. The J gene is TRBJ1-1, the V gene TRBV18; TRBD1 is a possible D gene (6 bases). This CDR3 is built from 15 residues. CDR1 and CDR2 (germline): KGHSH, LQKENI. Trimming cost V 2 bases and J 11 bases, with 21 bases left between them.

The chain joins TRBV4-1 to TRBJ2-7; 7 bases align to TRBD1. The ends lost 3 bases at V and 3 bases at J; junction bases unmatched: 8. Per the germline V gene, CDR1 is MGHRA and CDR2 is YSYEKL. The CDR3 length is 15 residues. CDR3 sequence: CASSHPGQMIYEQYF. The CDR3 DNA reads TGCGCCAGCAGCCACCCGGGACAGATGATCTACGAGCAGTACTTC.

V usage is TRBV2 and J usage is TRBJ2-7, with D possibly being TRBD2 (5 bases). With 8 bases removed from V and 2 bases from J, the gap between germline ends came to 16 bases. CDR1 SNHLY and CDR2 FYNNEI come from the germline V gene. The CDR3 runs 14 residues. This chain's CDR3 is CASCLSVGAYEQYF. CDR3 in DNA: TGTGCCAGCTGCCTTTCGGTCGGGGCCTACGAGCAGTACTTC.

The chain carries TRBV6-5 and TRBJ1-2, with a tentative D call TRBD1 (5 bases). V was cut by 6 bases and J by 2 bases, with 16 bases left in between. The length of the CDR3 is 15 residues. Germline lookup yields CDR1 MNHEY and CDR2 SVGAGI. This CDR3 is CASRSYRGRNYGYTF. The CDR3 DNA sequence: TGTGCCAGCAGGAGTTATCGGGGGAGAAACTATGGCTACACCTTC.

V is TRBV20-1 and J is TRBJ2-5, with D unresolved. The J call may be faulty, since TRBJ2-7 better matches the DNA end. Germline V gene lookup returns CDR1 DFQATT and CDR2 SNEGSKA (reference sequence). This CDR3 has 11 amino acids. The DNA of the CDR3 is TGCAGTGCTAGAGATTTCGGCGAGCAGTACTTC. Encoded protein: CSARDFGEQYF.

V is TRBV7-9 and J is TRBJ2-4, with D perhaps TRBD1 (7 bases). Germline V gene data show CDR1 as SEHNR and CDR2 as FQNEAQ (reference sequence). This CDR3 comprises 15 residues. The V and J ends lost 5 bases and 7 bases respectively, with 18 bases between them. Here the CDR3 DNA reads TGTGCCAGCAGCCCCCGCAGGGGGGACGGTAACATTCAGTACTTC. Translation gives CASSPRRGDGNIQYF.

The rearrangement uses TRBV5-1 and TRBJ2-7; D might be TRBD1 or TRBD2, each matching 5 bases. The length of the CDR3 is 13 residues. The V and J ends lost 5 bases and 7 bases respectively, with 16 bases between them. CDR1 is SGHRS, CDR2 YFSETQ, per germline. The CDR3 is CASSSTGTGEQYF. The CDR3 DNA sequence: TGCGCCAGCAGTTCTACCGGGACGGGGGAGCAGTACTTC.

This clone was counted once. The chain recombines TRBV4-2 with TRBJ2-7; no clear D gene. This CDR3 spans 14 amino acids. Germline CDR1 LGHNA, CDR2 YNFKEQ. V was cut by 1 base and J by 7 bases, with 14 bases left in between. The CDR3 sequence: CASSQVLGVREQYF. For the CDR3, the DNA is TGTGCCAGCAGCCAAGTACTTGGGGTTCGGGAGCAGTACTTC.

The chain is built from TRBV2 and TRBJ2-2, with TRBD2 as a possible D gene (5 bases). V shed 6 bases and J shed 3 bases, with 11 bases lying between them. Germline assignment: CDR1 SNHLY and CDR2 FYNNEI. CDR3 size: 14 residues. The CDR3 nucleotides are TGTGCCAGCAGGGAGCGAGGGTACACCGGGGAGCTGTTTTTT. Its protein product is CASRERGYTGELFF.

The chain is built from TRBV6-4 and TRBJ2-3; 16 positions match TRBD2. The CDR3 is 16 amino acids. Per germline, CDR1 MRHNA and CDR2 SNTAGT. V lost 2 bases, J lost 4 bases, and 0 bases stayed unmatched. The CDR3: CASSDGTSGGADTQYF. As DNA, the CDR3 is TGTGCCAGCAGTGACGGGACTAGCGGGGGGGCAGATACGCAGTATTTT.

This rearrangement joins TRBV21-1 to TRBJ1-1; the table's D call of TRBD1 was not tested on the DNA. TRBV21-1 is deemed a pseudogene. The CDR3 has 17 residues. The CDR3 nucleotides read TGTGCCAGCAGCAAGCAGGGGGTCTCGACGTTGGACACTGAAGCTTTCTTT. Protein product: CASSKQGVSTLDTEAFF.

The V and J genes are TRBV13 and TRBJ1-6, with 7 positions matching TRBD1. V shed 0 bases, J shed 10 bases, and the junction held 9 bases outside the gene matches. Germline V gives CDR1 PRHDT, CDR2 FYEKMQ (reference sequence). CDR3 length: 16 amino acids. CDR3 sequence: CASSLGRQGDRSPLHF. The CDR3 region has the DNA TGTGCCAGCAGCTTAGGGAGACAGGGAGATAGGTCACCCCTCCACTTT.

The chain is built from TRBV5-7 and TRBJ1-5, with a tentative D call TRBD1 (5 bases). TRBV5-7 is annotated as an ORF whose role is uncertain. Trimming cost V 0 bases and J 4 bases, with 17 bases left between them. The CDR3 totals 17 residues. CDR3 in DNA: TGTGCCAGCAGCTTGGACGCGGGCGGGGGGTCTAATCAGCCCCAGCATTTT. As protein: CASSLDAGGGSNQPQHF.

The DNA for the CDR3 is TGTGCCAGTAGTGTCCTTTCGGGGGCGAAGAACACTGAAGCTTTCTTT. Residues: CASSVLSGAKNTEAFF. The rearrangement joins TRBV19 to TRBJ1-1; D perhaps matches TRBD1 (6 bases). CDR1 is LNHDA, CDR2 SQIVND, per germline (reference sequence). With 5 bases removed from V and 1 base from J, the gap between germline ends came to 17 bases. CDR3 length equals 16 residues.